The present TCR beta chain was sequenced within a study of T cells after yellow fever vaccination. Study conclusions and caveats: Clonotypes shared by both compartments, CD4 and CD8, made up a small share. The booster response re-showed most primary clones: 96% CD4, 88% CD8.

Template switching with 5'RACE generated the TCR cDNA and added a universal primer site and UMIs. One entry per CDR3 protein results from TCRdb running MiXCR on the 5' RACE reads. The sample contains some 320,000 distinct CDR3 sequences, 4.1% of which appear only once. Germline loops: CDR1 KGHDR, CDR2 SFDVKD. V lost 2 bases and J lost 0, with 17 bases in between. The CDR3 has 18 residues. This clonotype was counted between two and nine times. The antigen is unknown. The material was PBMCs, obtained 5 days after the yellow fever booster vaccination. The chain combines TRBV24-1 with TRBJ2-3; possibly TRBD2 for D (6 bases). This TCR derives from a young man who received the YFV17D yellow fever vaccine. The CDR3: CATSDSSVGGRSTDTQYF. CDR3 coding DNA: TGTGCCACCAGTGATTCCTCTGTTGGGGGGAGAAGCACAGATACGCAGTATTTT.